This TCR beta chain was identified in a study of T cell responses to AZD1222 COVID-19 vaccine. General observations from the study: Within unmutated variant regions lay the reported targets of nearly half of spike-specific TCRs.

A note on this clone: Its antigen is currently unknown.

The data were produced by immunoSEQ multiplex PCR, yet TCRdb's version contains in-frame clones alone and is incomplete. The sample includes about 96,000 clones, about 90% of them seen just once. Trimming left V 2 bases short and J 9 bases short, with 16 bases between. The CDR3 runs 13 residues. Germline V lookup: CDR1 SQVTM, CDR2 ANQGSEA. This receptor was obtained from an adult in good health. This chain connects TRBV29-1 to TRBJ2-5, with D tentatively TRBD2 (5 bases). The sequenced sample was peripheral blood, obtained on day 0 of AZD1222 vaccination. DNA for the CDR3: TGCAGCGTTGAAAGAGCCGCCCCGGGGTCCCAGTACTTC. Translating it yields CSVERAAPGSQYF. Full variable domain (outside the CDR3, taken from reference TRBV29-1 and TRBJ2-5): SAVISQKPSRDICQRGTSLTIQCQVDSQVTMMFWYRQQPGQSLTLIATANQGSEATYESGFVIDKFPISRPNLTFSTLTVSNMSPEDSSIYLCSVERAAPGSQYFGPGTRLLVL.